This is a list of T cell receptor beta chains from one sample in a study of regulatory dendritic cells for organ transplantation. Data came from immunoSEQ multiplex PCR; TCRdb stores just in-frame clones and leaves some out. The data show 12,000 or so clones, 74% seen once. Their specific antigens are unknown. Material for sequencing was naive CD4+ T cells from blood cultured with regulatory dendritic cells. These receptors were taken from a human donor in good health. Both conserved end residues are part of each CDR3. Fields, in order: V gene, D gene, clone size, J gene, CDR3 protein, CDR3 DNA. A D gene is named only where the DNA matches it firmly. Clone size is not always given. Where it is, it says once, few, many or a class for expanded clones.

TRBV7-2	.	.	TRBJ2-5	CASSLEARAPQETQYF	TGTGCCAGCAGCCTCGAAGCGAGGGCCCCTCAAGAGACCCAGTACTTC
TRBV10-3	TRBD1	few	TRBJ1-1	CAINPGQLNTEAFF	TGTGCCATCAATCCGGGACAGTTGAACACTGAAGCTTTCTTT
TRBV2	TRBD1	.	TRBJ2-1	CASSLGQHNEQFF	TGTGCCAGCAGTCTGGGACAGCACAATGAGCAGTTCTTC
TRBV6-5	TRBD2	.	TRBJ2-7	CASSYLAGDYEQYF	TGTGCCAGCAGTTACCTAGCGGGGGACTACGAGCAGTACTTC
TRBV19	TRBD2	few	TRBJ2-1	CASSMAGGLYNEQFF	TGTGCCAGTAGTATGGCGGGGGGATTATACAATGAGCAGTTCTTC
TRBV19	.	once	TRBJ2-2	CASSIYGRTGELFF	TGTGCCAGTAGTATATATGGGAGGACCGGGGAGCTGTTTTTT
TRBV5-8	TRBD2	.	TRBJ2-7	CAGRERGGSYEQYF	TGTGCCGGCAGGGAGCGGGGGGGCTCCTACGAGCAGTACTTC
TRBV29-1	TRBD1	.	TRBJ1-5	CSVRPGQDNQPQHF	TGCAGCGTCCGTCCGGGACAGGACAATCAGCCCCAGCATTTT
TRBV7-9	.	.	TRBJ2-2	CASSLDAPTGELFF	TGTGCCAGCAGCTTAGACGCGCCCACCGGGGAGCTGTTTTTT
TRBV27	TRBD1	.	TRBJ1-4	CASSFLDRGNEKLFF	TGTGCCAGCAGTTTCTTAGACAGGGGTAATGAAAAACTGTTTTTT
TRBV19	TRBD1	.	TRBJ2-1	CASKVTGGNEQFF	TGTGCCAGTAAAGTGACAGGGGGCAATGAGCAGTTCTTC
TRBV18	TRBD2	.	TRBJ2-6	CASSPPRGTAGSGANVLTF	TGTGCCAGCTCACCACCGCGGGGGACGGCGGGGTCTGGGGCCAACGTCCTGACTTTC
TRBV11-2	TRBD1	.	TRBJ2-7	CASSPQRQGRYEQYF	TGTGCCAGCAGCCCCCAACGACAGGGGAGGTACGAGCAGTACTTC
TRBV19	TRBD1	.	TRBJ1-5	CASKTGTGSNQPQHF	TGTGCCAGTAAAACCGGGACAGGGAGCAATCAGCCCCAGCATTTT
TRBV10-3	TRBD1	.	TRBJ2-7	CAISGPGDSEQYF	TGTGCCATCAGTGGCCCAGGGGACAGCGAGCAGTACTTC
TRBV7-2	TRBD2	few	TRBJ2-1	CASSLKGLAGGNNEQFF	TGTGCCAGCAGCTTAAAGGGGCTAGCGGGGGGGAACAATGAGCAGTTCTTC
TRBV6-4	TRBD2	.	TRBJ2-2	CASSLRGGLSHSNTGELFF	TGTGCCAGCAGTCTCCGGGGGGGCTTGTCTCATTCCAACACCGGGGAGCTGTTTTTT
TRBV5-1	.	few	TRBJ2-7	CASSLEGHSYEQYF	TGCGCCAGCAGCTTGGAGGGGCACTCCTACGAGCAGTACTTC
TRBV7-2	.	.	TRBJ1-2	CASSRPRTGAYGYTF	TGTGCCAGCAGCAGACCTCGGACGGGAGCCTATGGCTACACCTTC
TRBV5-8	.	few	TRBJ2-7	CASSGAGVTYEQYF	TGTGCCAGCAGCGGCGCAGGGGTCACCTACGAGCAGTACTTC
TRBV7-2	.	.	TRBJ2-7	CASSLEGVTYEQYF	TGTGCCAGCAGTTTAGAGGGGGTCACCTACGAGCAGTACTTC
TRBV6-5	.	.	TRBJ2-3	CASSYQELGTDTQYF	TGTGCCAGCAGTTACCAGGAACTGGGCACAGATACGCAGTATTTT
TRBV5-6	TRBD1	few	TRBJ1-2	CASSSITGERSNGYTF	TGTGCCAGCAGCAGCATAACAGGGGAAAGATCAAATGGCTACACCTTC
TRBV5-1	.	.	TRBJ1-4	CASSQVTDANEKLFF	TGCGCCAGCAGCCAGGTGACCGACGCTAATGAAAAACTGTTTTTT
TRBV27	.	few	TRBJ2-7	CASRPGTLVSYEQYF	TGTGCCAGCAGACCCGGGACTCTCGTCTCCTACGAGCAGTACTTC
TRBV4-1	.	.	TRBJ1-5	CASSPMGGQPQHF	TGCGCCAGCAGCCCGATGGGGGGTCAGCCCCAGCATTTT
TRBV23-1	.	.	TRBJ1-5	CASSWDTMKGQPQHF	TGCGCCAGTTCTTGGGACACCATGAAGGGCCAGCCCCAGCATTTT
TRBV5-1	TRBD1	.	TRBJ2-2	CASSPSGGPGTGELFF	TGCGCCAGCAGCCCCTCAGGGGGCCCGGGCACCGGGGAGCTGTTTTTT
TRBV19	TRBD1	.	TRBJ2-1	CASRRGDRLSYNEQFF	TGTGCCAGTAGGCGAGGGGACAGGCTGTCCTACAATGAGCAGTTCTTC
TRBV29-1	TRBD2	.	TRBJ2-7	CSVARLAGDYEQYF	TGCAGCGTCGCCCGACTAGCGGGCGATTACGAGCAGTACTTC
TRBV7-2	.	.	TRBJ2-1	CASSLDLGGAQHNEQFF	TGTGCCAGCAGCTTAGACTTAGGGGGGGCTCAACACAATGAGCAGTTCTTC
TRBV7-2	TRBD2	.	TRBJ2-1	CASSLGRGALDEQFF	TGTGCCAGCAGCTTAGGGCGGGGGGCCTTGGATGAGCAGTTCTTC
TRBV5-1	.	.	TRBJ2-2	CASSLNGVGTGELFF	TGCGCCAGCAGCTTGAACGGGGTCGGCACCGGGGAGCTGTTTTTT
TRBV7-3	.	.	TRBJ1-6	CASSLTHDNSPLHF	TGTGCCAGCAGCTTAACACACGATAATTCACCCCTCCACTTT
TRBV7-9	.	once	TRBJ2-5	CASSFPSQTQYF	TGTGCCAGCAGCTTCCCCTCCCAGACCCAGTACTTC
TRBV9	TRBD2	.	TRBJ2-5	CASSVDPAGGPKETQYF	TGTGCCAGCAGCGTAGATCCAGCGGGGGGTCCTAAAGAGACCCAGTACTTC
TRBV7-9	.	few	TRBJ1-3	CASSLRGAPSAGNTIYF	TGTGCCAGCAGCTTAAGAGGCGCACCCTCAGCTGGAAACACCATATATTTT
TRBV7-2	TRBD2	once	TRBJ2-1	CASSTPGGGVNEQFF	TGTGCCAGCAGCACACCGGGGGGAGGCGTTAATGAGCAGTTCTTC
TRBV14	.	once	TRBJ2-4	CASSQDRGIQYF	TGTGCCAGCAGCCAAGACCGGGGCATTCAGTACTTC
TRBV7-9	.	.	TRBJ2-3	CASSSQDLDTQYF	TGTGCCAGCAGCTCCCAGGACTTGGATACGCAGTATTTT